The clone carrying this T cell receptor (beta chain) appeared a few times. Its antigen is undetermined. Germline CDR1 reads WNHNN; CDR2 reads SYGVQD (reference sequence). The CDR3 loop spans 11 amino acids. Trimming removed 7 bases at V and 1 base at J, with 4 bases between. The record originates from a study of T cell responses to AZD1222 COVID-19 vaccine. Libraries were prepared by immunoSEQ multiplex PCR; TCRdb keeps only in-frame clonotypes and omits some of them. The sample shows 95,000 to 100,000 clones, roughly 84% of them seen only once. Findings and limits, study-wide: Reportedly, close to half of spike-specific TCRs are directed against unmutated variant regions. Increased Spike-specific TCR breadth and depth were observed after two AZD1222 doses. Of the AZD1222 recipients, only five to seven were seropositive at baseline.

The TCR sequence derives from an adult in good health. The specimen was peripheral blood, collected on day 0 of AZD1222 vaccination. The V gene is TRBV10-1, the J gene TRBJ2-5; D gene ambiguous. CDR3 region: CASIFQETQYF. CDR3 coding DNA: TGCGCCAGCATTTTCCAAGAGACCCAGTACTTC.